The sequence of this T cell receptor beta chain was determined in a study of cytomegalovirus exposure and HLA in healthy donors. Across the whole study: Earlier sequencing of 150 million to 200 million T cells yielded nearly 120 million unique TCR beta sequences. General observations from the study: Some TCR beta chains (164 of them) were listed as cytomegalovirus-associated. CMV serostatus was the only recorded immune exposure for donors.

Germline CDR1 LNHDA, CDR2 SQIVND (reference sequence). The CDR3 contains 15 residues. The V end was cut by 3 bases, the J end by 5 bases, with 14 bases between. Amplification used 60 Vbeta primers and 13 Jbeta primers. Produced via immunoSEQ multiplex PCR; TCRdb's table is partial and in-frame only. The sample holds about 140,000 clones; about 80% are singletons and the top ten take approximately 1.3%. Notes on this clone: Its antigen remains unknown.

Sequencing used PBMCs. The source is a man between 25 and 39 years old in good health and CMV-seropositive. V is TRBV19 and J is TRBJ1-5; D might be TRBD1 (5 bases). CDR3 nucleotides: TGTGCCAGTAGTATGATGGCGGGGGAGCATCAGCCCCAGCATTTT. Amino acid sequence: CASSMMAGEHQPQHF.